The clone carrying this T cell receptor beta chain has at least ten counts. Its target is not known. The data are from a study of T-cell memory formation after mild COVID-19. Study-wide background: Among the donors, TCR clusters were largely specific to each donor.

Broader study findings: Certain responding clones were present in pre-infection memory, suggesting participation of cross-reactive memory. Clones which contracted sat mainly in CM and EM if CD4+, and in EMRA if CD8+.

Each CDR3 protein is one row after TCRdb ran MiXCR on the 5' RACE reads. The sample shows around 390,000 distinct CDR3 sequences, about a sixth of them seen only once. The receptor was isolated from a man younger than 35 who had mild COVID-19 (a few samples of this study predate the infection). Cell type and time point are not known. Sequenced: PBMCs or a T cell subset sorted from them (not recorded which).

The CDR3: CASSSRGPQSNQPQHF. The CDR3 DNA follows: TGTGCCAGCAGTTCTAGAGGTCCCCAAAGCAATCAGCCCCAGCATTTT. The rearrangement links TRBV6-5 to TRBJ1-5; no clear D gene. The CDR3 runs 16 residues. With 4 bases removed from V and 1 base from J, the gap between germline ends came to 14 bases. Germline CDR1 MNHEY, CDR2 SVGAGI.